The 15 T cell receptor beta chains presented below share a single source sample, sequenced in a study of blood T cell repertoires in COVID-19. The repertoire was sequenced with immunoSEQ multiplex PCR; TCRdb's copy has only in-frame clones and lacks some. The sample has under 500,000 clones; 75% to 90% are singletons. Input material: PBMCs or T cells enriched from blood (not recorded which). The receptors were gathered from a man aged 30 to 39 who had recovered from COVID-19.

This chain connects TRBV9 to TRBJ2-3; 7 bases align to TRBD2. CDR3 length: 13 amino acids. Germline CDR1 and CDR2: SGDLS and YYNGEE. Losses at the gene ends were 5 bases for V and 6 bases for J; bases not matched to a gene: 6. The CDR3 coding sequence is TGTGCCAGCAGATCCTCCGGGGGGGATACGCAGTATTTT. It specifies CASRSSGGDTQYF.

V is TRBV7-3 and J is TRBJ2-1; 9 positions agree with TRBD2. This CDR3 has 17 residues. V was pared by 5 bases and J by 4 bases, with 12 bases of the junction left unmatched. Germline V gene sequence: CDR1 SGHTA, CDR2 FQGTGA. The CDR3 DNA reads TGTGCCAGCAGCCCCTCTGTTCTAGCGGGATCATACAATGAGCAGTTCTTC. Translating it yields CASSPSVLAGSYNEQFF.

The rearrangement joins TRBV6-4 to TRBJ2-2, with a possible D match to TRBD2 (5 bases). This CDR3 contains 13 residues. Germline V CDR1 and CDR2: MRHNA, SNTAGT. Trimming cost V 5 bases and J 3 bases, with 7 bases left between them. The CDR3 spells CASSLAYTGELFF. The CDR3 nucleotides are TGTGCCAGCAGTTTAGCGTACACCGGGGAGCTGTTTTTT.

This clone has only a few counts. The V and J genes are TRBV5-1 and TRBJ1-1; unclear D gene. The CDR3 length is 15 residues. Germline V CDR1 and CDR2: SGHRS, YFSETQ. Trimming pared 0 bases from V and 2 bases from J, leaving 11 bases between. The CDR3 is CASSLDLGLNTEAFF. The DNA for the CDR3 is TGCGCCAGCAGCTTGGATCTAGGTTTAAACACTGAAGCTTTCTTT.

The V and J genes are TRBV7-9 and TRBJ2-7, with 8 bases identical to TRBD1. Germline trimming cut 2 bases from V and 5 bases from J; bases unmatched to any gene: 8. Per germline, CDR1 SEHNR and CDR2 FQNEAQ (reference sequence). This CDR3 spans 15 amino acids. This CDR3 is CASSLSPTGVNEQYF. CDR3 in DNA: TGTGCCAGCAGCTTAAGTCCGACAGGGGTTAACGAGCAGTACTTC.

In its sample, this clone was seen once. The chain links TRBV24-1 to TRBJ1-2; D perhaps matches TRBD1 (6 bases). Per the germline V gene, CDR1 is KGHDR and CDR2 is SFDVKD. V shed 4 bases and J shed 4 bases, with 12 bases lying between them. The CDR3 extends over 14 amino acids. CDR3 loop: CATSDPGHPYGYTF. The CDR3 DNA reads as TGTGCCACCAGTGACCCGGGACATCCCTATGGCTACACCTTC.

The CDR3: CASSLSQGATDTQYF. For the CDR3, the DNA is TGTGCCAGCAGTTTGAGTCAGGGGGCTACAGATACGCAGTATTTT. This chain joins TRBV28 and TRBJ2-3; 8 nucleotides agree with TRBD1. CDR1 is MDHEN and CDR2 is SYDVKM in the germline V gene. The V gene end was trimmed by 3 bases and the J gene end by 3 bases; junction bases not matched to a gene: 5. The CDR3 spans 15 residues.

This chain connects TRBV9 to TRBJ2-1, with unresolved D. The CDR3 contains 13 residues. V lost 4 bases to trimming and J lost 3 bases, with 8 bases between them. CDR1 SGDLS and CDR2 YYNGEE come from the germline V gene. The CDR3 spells CASSTSIYNEQFF. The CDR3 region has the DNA TGTGCCAGCAGCACGAGTATCTACAATGAGCAGTTCTTC.

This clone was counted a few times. CDR3 loop: CASSIGGQDNYGYTF. CDR3 nucleotides: TGTGCCAGTAGTATCGGGGGACAGGACAACTATGGCTACACCTTC. The chain has TRBV19 and TRBJ1-2; 8 nucleotides line up with TRBD1. CDR3 length equals 15 residues. Per germline, CDR1 LNHDA and CDR2 SQIVND (reference sequence). V shed 3 bases, J shed 2 bases, and the junction held 5 bases outside the gene matches.

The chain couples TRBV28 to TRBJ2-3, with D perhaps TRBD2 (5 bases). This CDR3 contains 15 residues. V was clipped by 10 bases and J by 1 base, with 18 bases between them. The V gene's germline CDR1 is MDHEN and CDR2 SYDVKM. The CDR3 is CATRTGPFGTDTQYF. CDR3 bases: TGTGCCACCCGGACTGGCCCTTTTGGCACAGATACGCAGTATTTT.

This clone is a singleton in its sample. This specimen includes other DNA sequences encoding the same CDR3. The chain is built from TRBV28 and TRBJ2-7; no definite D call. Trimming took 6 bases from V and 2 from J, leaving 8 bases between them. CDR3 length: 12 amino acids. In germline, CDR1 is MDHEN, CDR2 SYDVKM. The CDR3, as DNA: TGTGCCAGCAGCCTGACACCCTACGAGCAGTACTTC. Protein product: CASSLTPYEQYF.

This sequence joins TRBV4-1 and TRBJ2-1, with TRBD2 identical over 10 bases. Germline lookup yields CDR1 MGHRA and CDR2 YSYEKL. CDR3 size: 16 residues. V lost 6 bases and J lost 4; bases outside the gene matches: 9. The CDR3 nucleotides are TGCGCCAGCAGTCTGGGCCTAGCGGGAGTATACAATGAGCAGTTCTTC. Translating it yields CASSLGLAGVYNEQFF.

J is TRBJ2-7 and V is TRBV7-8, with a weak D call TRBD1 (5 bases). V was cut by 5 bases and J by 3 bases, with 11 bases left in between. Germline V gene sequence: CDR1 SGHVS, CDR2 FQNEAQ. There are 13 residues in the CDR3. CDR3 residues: CASSRTYIYEQYF. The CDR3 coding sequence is TGTGCCAGCAGCCGGACATATATCTACGAGCAGTACTTC.

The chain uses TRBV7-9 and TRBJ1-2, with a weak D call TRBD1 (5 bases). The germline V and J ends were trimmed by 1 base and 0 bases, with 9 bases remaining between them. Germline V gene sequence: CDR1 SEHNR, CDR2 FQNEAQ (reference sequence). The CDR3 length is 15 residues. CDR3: CASSLVGQANYGYTF. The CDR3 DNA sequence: TGTGCCAGCAGCTTAGTGGGGCAGGCTAACTATGGCTACACCTTC.

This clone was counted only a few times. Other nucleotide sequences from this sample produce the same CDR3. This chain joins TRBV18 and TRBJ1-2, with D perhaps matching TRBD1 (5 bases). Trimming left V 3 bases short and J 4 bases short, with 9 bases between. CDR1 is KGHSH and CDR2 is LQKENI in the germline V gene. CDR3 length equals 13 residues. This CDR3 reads CASSPEGVYGYTF. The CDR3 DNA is TGTGCCAGCTCACCGGAAGGGGTCTATGGCTACACCTTC.